The 2 T cell receptor beta chains below were found in one sample sequenced in a study of read filtering for tumor transcriptome and immune sequencing. From about 0.4 ug of RNA, a library with molecular barcoded alpha/delta and beta/gamma adaptors was made. MiXCR, applied by TCRdb to the reads, yields one record per CDR3 protein. The data hold around 140,000 distinct CDR3 sequences, with roughly 13% observed a single time. The sequenced material came from a population of CD138-negative cells sorted from bone marrow. The receptors shown here come from a donor at least 40 years old with multiple myeloma.

This clonotype was counted at least ten times. This chain connects TRBV4-1 to TRBJ1-2; 7 positions agree with TRBD1. The CDR3 has 13 residues. The junction had 3 bases not matched to a gene; V was cut back by 6 bases and J by 2 bases. The germline V gene has CDR1 MGHRA and CDR2 YSYEKL. CDR3 protein: CASSKGGNYGYTF. The CDR3 nucleotides are TGCGCCAGCAGTAAAGGGGGCAACTATGGCTACACCTTC.

With regard to this clonotype: Given a far larger clone just one base away, this is likely a sequencing read error. Here the CDR3 omits its conserved ending phenylalanine or tryptophan, so a read error is the likely source. V usage is TRBV6-6 and J usage is TRBJ2-1, with D maybe TRBD2 (6 bases). CDR1 and CDR2 (germline): MNHNY, SVGAGI (reference sequence). V was cut by 6 bases and J by 1 base, with 10 bases left in between. This CDR3 has 14 amino acids. CDR3 DNA: TGTGCCAGCAGGGTCGGGACTTCCTACAATGAGCAGTTCTCC. It specifies CASRVGTSYNEQFS.